This T cell receptor beta chain was captured in a study of shared clonotypes between healthy human individuals. CD45RO-negative cells were positively selected for CCR7, leaving out terminally differentiated effector memory CD45RA+ cells. Germline V gene lookup returns CDR1 MNHNY and CDR2 SVGAGI (reference sequence). Trimming stripped 7 bases from V and 2 bases from J, with 18 bases between. The CDR3 has 15 amino acids. The protocol was immunoSEQ multiplex PCR, while the TCRdb copy is restricted to in-frame clones and leaves out a portion. The table includes about 2 million clones, approximately 95% detected once.

The TCR was taken from a man aged 18 to 29 in good health. The chain links TRBV6-6 to TRBJ2-7, with no clear D. Input material: naive CD8+ T cells sorted from blood. CDR3: CASTNRVPSPYEQYF. In DNA form, the CDR3 reads TGTGCCAGCACCAACCGGGTCCCCAGTCCCTACGAGCAGTACTTC.